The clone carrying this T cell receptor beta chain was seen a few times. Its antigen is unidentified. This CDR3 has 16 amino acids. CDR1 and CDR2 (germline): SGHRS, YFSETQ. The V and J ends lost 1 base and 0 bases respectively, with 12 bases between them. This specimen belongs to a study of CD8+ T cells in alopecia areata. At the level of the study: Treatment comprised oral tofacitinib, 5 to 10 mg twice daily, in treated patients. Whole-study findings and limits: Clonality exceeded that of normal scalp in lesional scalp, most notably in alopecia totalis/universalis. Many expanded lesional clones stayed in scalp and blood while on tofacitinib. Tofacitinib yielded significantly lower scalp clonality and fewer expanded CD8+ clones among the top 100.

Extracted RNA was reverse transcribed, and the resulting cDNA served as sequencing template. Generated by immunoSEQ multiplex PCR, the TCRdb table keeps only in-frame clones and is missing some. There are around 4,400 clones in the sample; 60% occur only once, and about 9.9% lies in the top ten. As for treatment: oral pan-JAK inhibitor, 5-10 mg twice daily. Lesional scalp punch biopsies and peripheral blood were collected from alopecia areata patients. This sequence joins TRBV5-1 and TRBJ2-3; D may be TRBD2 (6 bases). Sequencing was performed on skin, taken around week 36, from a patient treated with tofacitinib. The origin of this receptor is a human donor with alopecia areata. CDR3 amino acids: CASSLSRAGSTDTQYF. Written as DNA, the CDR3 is TGCGCCAGCAGCTTGAGTAGAGCGGGTAGCACAGATACGCAGTATTTT.